Reported below is one TCR beta chain. What it binds is not known. The data belong to a study of cytomegalovirus exposure and HLA in healthy donors. PCR amplification relied on 60 Vbeta primers (plus 13 Jbeta primers). Assay used: immunoSEQ multiplex PCR; TCRdb lists only in-frame clones, some missing. The table includes about 72,000 clones, around 78% detected once. Germline values: CDR1 SGHTA, CDR2 FQGNSA. The CDR3 is made up of 15 amino acids. The trim removed 6 bases at V and 2 bases at J, leaving 8 bases unmatched. Study outcomes and limitations: Previous analysis showed most TCR beta V segments were productive about 90% or about 30% of the time. Some TCR beta chains (more than 150 of them) were listed as cytomegalovirus-associated. A missense variant in DCLRE1C was later tied to TCR beta V- and J-gene trimming.

The sample consisted of PBMCs. The clonotype comes from a man between 35 and 55 years old in good health and CMV-seronegative. The chain joins TRBV7-2 to TRBJ2-5, with TRBD1 matching over 8 bases. CDR3 region: CASSLQGDGQETQYF. The CDR3 DNA reads TGTGCCAGCAGTCTACAGGGGGATGGGCAAGAGACCCAGTACTTC.